Each of the 8 T cell receptor beta chains below was sequenced from the same sample in a study of blood T cells in healthy people across ages. For the second PCR, which ran for about 6 to 11 cycles, a sample-barcoded 5' primer and a J-beta primer mix were used. TCRdb re-analysed the 5' RACE reads in MiXCR, keeping a single row per CDR3 protein. The top ten hold around 23% of the sample, which has fewer than 700,000 distinct CDR3 sequences, around 48% seen once. The sample consisted of blood. Receptors were obtained from a man at least 80 years old in good health.

The chain carries TRBV25-1 and TRBJ2-1; 7 bases fit TRBD2. Trimming at V came to 8 bases and at J to 10 bases, leaving 5 bases not matched to a gene. From germline, CDR1 is MGHDK and CDR2 SYGVNS. The CDR3 has 11 amino acids. The chain's CDR3 is CASGGGREQFF. The CDR3 DNA follows: TGTGCCAGCGGGGGGGGACGGGAGCAGTTCTTC.

This chain joins TRBV7-2 and TRBJ1-1; no reliable D call. Germline assignment: CDR1 SGHTA and CDR2 FQGNSA. Trimming stripped 2 bases from V and 1 base from J, with 5 bases between. This CDR3 has 13 residues. In DNA, the CDR3 is TGTGCCAGCAGCTTATGGAAGAACACTGAAGCTTTCTTT. It yields the protein CASSLWKNTEAFF. The whole variable domain, remainder taken from reference TRBV7-2 and TRBJ1-1, is GAGVSQSPSNKVTEKGKDVELRCDPISGHTALYWYRQSLGQGLEFLIYFQGNSAPDKSGLPSDRFSAERTGGSVSTLTIQRTQQEDSAVYLCASSLWKNTEAFFGQGTRLTVV.

The chain links TRBV12-3 or TRBV12-4 to TRBJ2-7, with 11 bases matching TRBD2. V lost 7 bases, J lost 3 bases, and 8 bases stayed unmatched. This CDR3 comprises 15 residues. DNA for the CDR3: TGTGCCAGCACCCGGGGACTAGCGGAAAACTACGAGCAGTACTTC. Translating it yields CASTRGLAENYEQYF.

V gene TRBV4-1 combines with J gene TRBJ1-6; a possible D gene is TRBD1 (6 bases). CDR1 is MGHRA, CDR2 YSYEKL, per germline. This CDR3 contains 17 residues. V lost 0 bases and J 7 bases, leaving 16 bases between the germline ends. CDR3 coding DNA: TGCGCCAGCAGCCAAGATCAACCGGGGGCAAGAAATTCACCCCTCCACTTT. It encodes CASSQDQPGARNSPLHF.

The V and J genes are TRBV12-3 or TRBV12-4 and TRBJ2-1, with 15 bases matching TRBD2. J lost 15 bases, V lost 1 base, and 4 bases had no gene match. The length of the CDR3 is 14 residues. The DNA for the CDR3 is TGTGCCAGCAGTTTAGGGACTAGCGGGGGGGGTTTGTTCTTC. This gives the protein CASSLGTSGGGLFF.

The chain couples TRBV20-1 to TRBJ1-1; 8 bases match TRBD1. CDR3 length: 14 residues. Germline-derived CDR1 and CDR2 are DFQATT and SNEGSKA (reference sequence). The junction had 3 bases not matched to a gene; V was cut back by 0 bases and J by 3 bases. The CDR3 reads CSARDSQGDTEAFF. DNA for the CDR3: TGCAGTGCTAGAGACTCACAGGGGGACACTGAAGCTTTCTTT.

The CDR3 protein is CASSAGGGIWEQYF. DNA for the CDR3: TGTGCCAGCAGCGCCGGGGGGGGTATCTGGGAGCAGTACTTC. The chain has TRBV9 and TRBJ2-7; 8 nucleotides align to TRBD2. The germline V gene encodes CDR1 SGDLS and CDR2 YYNGEE. The CDR3 totals 14 residues. V lost 3 bases to trimming and J lost 7 bases; unmatched junction nucleotides: 9. Looking up the rest from reference TRBV9 and TRBJ2-7 gives the full variable domain: DSGVTQTPKHLITATGQRVTLRCSPRSGDLSVYWYQQSLDQGLQFLIQYYNGEERAKGNILERFSAQQFPDLHSELNLSSLELGDSALYFCASSAGGGIWEQYFGPGTRLTVT.

This clonotype was found a few times. This chain links TRBV25-1 with TRBJ1-2; D unresolved. Germline-derived CDR1 and CDR2 are MGHDK and SYGVNS. CDR3 length equals 14 residues. Trimming pared 1 base from V and 8 bases from J, leaving 14 bases between. CDR3 residues: CASSESEVVWGYTF. Here the CDR3 DNA reads TGTGCCAGCAGTGAATCGGAGGTAGTTTGGGGCTACACCTTC.